A single sample gave rise to the 30 T cell receptor beta chains below, sequenced in a study of early T cells in non-severe SARS-CoV-2 infection. TCRdb used MiXCR to reprocess the 5' RACE reads, holding one entry per CDR3 protein. The sample has fewer than 60,000 distinct CDR3 sequences, 11% seen once. The material sequenced was whole blood. These receptors all stem from an adult who was a healthcare worker with PCR-confirmed SARS-CoV-2 infection or an uninfected control (not recorded which).

This clonotype showed up just a few times. The rearrangement links TRBV7-9 to TRBJ1-2; the match to TRBD1 covers 7 bases. Germline lookup yields CDR1 SEHNR and CDR2 FQNEAQ (reference sequence). The CDR3 runs 15 residues. J was trimmed by 2 bases and V by 8 bases; bases with no gene match: 11. The CDR3 is CASSDPLTGNYGYTF. CDR3 DNA: TGTGCCAGCTCTGACCCCCTGACAGGGAACTATGGCTACACCTTC.

This clonotype was seen repeatedly, ten times or more. V gene TRBV20-1 combines with J gene TRBJ2-7; D gene uncertain. CDR1 and CDR2 from the germline V gene are DFQATT and SNEGSKA (reference sequence). CDR3 length: 14 amino acids. V lost 3 bases and J lost 4, with 16 bases in between. DNA for the CDR3: TGCAGTGCTAGGGCATCGGGTTTGGATTACGAGCAGTACTTC. This translates into CSARASGLDYEQYF.

This clonotype was seen a single time. This chain joins TRBV20-1 and TRBJ1-5, with TRBD1 matching over 8 bases. Germline V gene data show CDR1 as DFQATT and CDR2 as SNEGSKA (reference sequence). The CDR3 totals 15 residues. V was pared by 5 bases and J by 7 bases, with 13 bases of the junction left unmatched. DNA for the CDR3: TGCAGTGCTGTTCGGGACAGGCGTGACCGCCAGCCCCAGCATTTT. It yields the protein CSAVRDRRDRQPQHF.

This clonotype occurred a few times. This chain joins TRBV7-9 and TRBJ2-5; 8 bases fit TRBD1. V gave up 5 bases and J gave up 3 bases; unmatched junction bases: 8. This CDR3 region has 15 residues. Germline V gene sequence: CDR1 SEHNR, CDR2 FQNEAQ (reference sequence). CDR3 sequence: CASSEGQAYKETQYF. For the CDR3, the DNA is TGTGCCAGCAGCGAGGGACAGGCGTACAAAGAGACCCAGTACTTC.

This clonotype was counted many times. The J gene is TRBJ1-2, the V gene TRBV5-1; TRBD1 agrees at 7 bases. Trimming at V came to 3 bases and at J to 3 bases, leaving 8 bases not matched to a gene. This CDR3 has 15 residues. Germline lookup yields CDR1 SGHRS and CDR2 YFSETQ. CDR3 protein: CASSSSRQGYYGYTF. The CDR3 DNA sequence: TGCGCCAGCAGCTCTTCTCGACAGGGCTACTATGGCTACACCTTC.

This clonotype was recorded many times. The chain joins TRBV5-1 to TRBJ1-1; D perhaps matches TRBD1 (5 bases). CDR1 is SGHRS, CDR2 YFSETQ, per germline. V was pared by 0 bases and J by 4 bases, with 13 bases between. The CDR3 contains 15 residues. Here the CDR3 DNA reads TGCGCCAGCAGCTTGGGAGGGGTGAGTGGCACTGAAGCTTTCTTT. This codes for CASSLGGVSGTEAFF.

This clonotype was detected ten times or more. Here the CDR3 DNA reads TGTGCCAGTAGTTTGAGGGACTCTTCAGATACGCAGTATTTT. Protein product: CASSLRDSSDTQYF. The J gene is TRBJ2-3, the V gene TRBV19; a possible D gene is TRBD2 (6 bases). This CDR3 spans 14 amino acids. Germline lookup yields CDR1 LNHDA and CDR2 SQIVND (reference sequence). V lost 5 bases, J lost 4 bases, and 13 bases lay in between.

This clonotype was counted at least ten times. CDR3 coding DNA: TGTGCCAGCAGTTTAACCGCCCTGAGCTCCTACGAGCAGTACTTC. It yields the protein CASSLTALSSYEQYF. V and J are TRBV12-3 or TRBV12-4 and TRBJ2-7; D call uncertain. This CDR3 has 15 residues. The ends were cut back, 2 bases at V and 0 bases at J, with 11 bases in the middle.

At least ten counts were recorded for this clonotype. The chain carries TRBV29-1 and TRBJ2-1; D gene unclear. The V gene's germline CDR1 is SQVTM and CDR2 ANQGSEA. Trimming left V 6 bases short and J 6 bases short, with 12 bases between. The CDR3 length is 12 residues. CDR3 sequence: CSVAPVGNEQFF. The CDR3 DNA reads as TGCAGCGTCGCCCCGGTTGGCAATGAGCAGTTCTTC.

V usage is TRBV7-8 and J usage is TRBJ2-3, with TRBD2 identical over 8 bases. The length of the CDR3 is 15 residues. J lost 5 bases, V lost 4 bases, and 8 bases had no gene match. Germline loops: CDR1 SGHVS, CDR2 FQNEAQ. The chain's CDR3 is CASSYGRGAEDTQYF. DNA of the CDR3: TGTGCCAGCAGCTACGGGCGGGGGGCTGAAGATACGCAGTATTTT.

The rearrangement joins TRBV15 to TRBJ2-3; TRBD1 aligns across 7 bases. V shed 1 base and J 2 bases; nucleotides not matched to a gene: 9. The germline V gene has CDR1 LNHNV and CDR2 YYDKDF (reference sequence). This CDR3 is built from 17 residues. CDR3 amino acids: CATSRGVVGQHTDTQYF. CDR3 nucleotide sequence: TGTGCCACCAGCAGAGGGGTAGTGGGACAGCACACAGATACGCAGTATTTT.

Many counts were recorded for this clonotype. The V gene is TRBV5-1, the J gene TRBJ2-3; 13 nucleotides align to TRBD2. Germline V gene lookup returns CDR1 SGHRS and CDR2 YFSETQ. V lost 6 bases and J lost 7; bases outside the gene matches: 11. This CDR3 has 16 amino acids. CDR3 sequence: CASKELRTSGSYTQYF. The CDR3 region has the DNA TGCGCCAGCAAAGAGTTAAGGACTAGCGGGAGTTATACGCAGTATTTT.

The chain recombines TRBV7-9 with TRBJ1-1, with D perhaps TRBD1 (5 bases). The germline gives CDR1 SEHNR, CDR2 FQNEAQ (reference sequence). CDR3 length: 13 residues. V dropped 1 base and J dropped 6 bases, with 9 bases sitting between them. The CDR3 DNA is TGTGCCAGCAGCTTAGGGGGGGAGTCTGAAGCTTTCTTT. This gives the protein CASSLGGESEAFF.

V is TRBV9 and J is TRBJ2-3; 10 nucleotides line up with TRBD2. With V trimmed by 4 bases and J by 0 bases, 5 bases remained unmatched. Germline-derived CDR1 and CDR2 are SGDLS and YYNGEE. CDR3 length: 16 amino acids. The CDR3 region is CASSTSSGGSTDTQYF. Written as DNA, the CDR3 is TGTGCCAGCAGCACCTCTAGCGGGGGCAGCACAGATACGCAGTATTTT.

This chain links TRBV7-8 with TRBJ2-3; TRBD2 agrees at 11 bases. Germline CDR1 reads SGHVS; CDR2 reads FQNEAQ. The V gene end was trimmed by 5 bases and the J gene end by 5 bases; junction bases not matched to a gene: 12. CDR3 length: 17 residues. The CDR3, as DNA: TGTGCCAGCAGCCTGACTAGCGGGACAGCAGAGGAAGATACGCAGTATTTT. It is translated as CASSLTSGTAEEDTQYF. Supplemented by reference TRBV7-8 and TRBJ2-3, the full variable domain reads GAGVSQSPRYKVAKRGQDVALRCDPISGHVSLFWYQQALGQGPEFLTYFQNEAQLDKSGLPSDRFFAERPEGSVSTLKIQRTQQEDSAVYLCASSLTSGTAEEDTQYFGPGTRLTVL.

The V and J genes are TRBV15 and TRBJ1-4; D is perhaps TRBD1 (5 bases). Germline V gene sequence: CDR1 LNHNV, CDR2 YYDKDF (reference sequence). V was pared by 0 bases and J by 4 bases, with 9 bases between. The CDR3 spans 15 residues. The CDR3 DNA is TGTGCCACCAGCAGAGAAGGGACCATTAATGAAAAACTGTTTTTT. It yields the protein CATSREGTINEKLFF.

This clonotype was found once. This chain joins TRBV29-1 and TRBJ2-7; TRBD2 agrees at 7 bases. The J segment lost 9 bases and the V segment lost 5 bases, leaving 13 bases of the junction unmatched. There are 13 residues in the CDR3. The germline gives CDR1 SQVTM, CDR2 ANQGSEA. CDR3 DNA sequence: TGCAGCGTTTCGGCGGGAGAGAGTATAGGGCAGTACTTC. Its protein is CSVSAGESIGQYF.

V and J are TRBV7-9 and TRBJ2-5; D remains ambiguous. Germline assignment: CDR1 SEHNR and CDR2 FQNEAQ (reference sequence). This CDR3 is 14 amino acids long. V dropped 2 bases and J dropped 5 bases, with 12 bases sitting between them. CDR3 bases: TGTGCCAGCAGCTTAAGTCAGGCGGAGGAGACCCAGTACTTC. Amino acid sequence: CASSLSQAEETQYF.

The chain uses TRBV4-2 and TRBJ1-5; D is uncertain. The CDR3 is 18 residues long. V gave up 0 bases and J gave up 1 base, with 16 bases separating them. The V gene's germline CDR1 is LGHNA and CDR2 YNFKEQ. The CDR3 sequence is CASSQDVLRYGSNQPQHF. CDR3 DNA: TGTGCCAGCAGCCAAGATGTATTGAGGTACGGGAGCAATCAGCCCCAGCATTTT.

This clonotype was recorded many times. V and J are TRBV3-1 and TRBJ1-3; unclear D gene. Germline V CDR1 and CDR2: LGHDT, YNNKEL (reference sequence). The CDR3 totals 13 residues. Trimming removed 2 bases at V and 5 bases at J, with 7 bases between. The CDR3 nucleotides read TGTGCCAGCAGCCAATCAGTAAGAAACACCATATATTTT. Protein: CASSQSVRNTIYF. Full variable domain (missing parts from reference TRBV3-1 and TRBJ1-3): DTAVSQTPKYLVTQMGNDKSIKCEQNLGHDTMYWYKQDSKKFLKIMFSYNNKELIINETVPNRFSPKSPDKAHLNLHINSLELGDSAVYFCASSQSVRNTIYFGEGSWLTVV.

The J gene is TRBJ2-4, the V gene TRBV4-3; 7 bases agree with TRBD1. The germline gives CDR1 LGHNA, CDR2 YSLEER. The CDR3 is made up of 18 amino acids. J gave up 0 bases and V 4 bases, and 12 bases lay outside the gene matches. The CDR3 sequence: CASSPGQIYGIAKNIQYF. The CDR3 region has the DNA TGCGCCAGCAGCCCGGGACAGATCTACGGGATAGCCAAAAACATTCAGTACTTC.

The V gene is TRBV28, the J gene TRBJ2-5, with a tentative D call TRBD1 (6 bases). This CDR3 has 15 residues. Per germline, CDR1 MDHEN and CDR2 SYDVKM. With 2 bases removed from V and 2 bases from J, the gap between germline ends came to 12 bases. CDR3 DNA: TGTGCCAGCAGTTTACTTGGGGGCCCACAAGAGACCCAGTACTTC. Encoded protein: CASSLLGGPQETQYF.

This clonotype was observed at least ten times. The chain employs TRBV20-1 and TRBJ2-3; 8 nucleotides match TRBD2. CDR3 length: 15 amino acids. The germline V gene has CDR1 DFQATT and CDR2 SNEGSKA (reference sequence). J gave up 5 bases and V 3 bases, and 10 bases lay outside the gene matches. DNA for the CDR3: TGCAGTGCTAGCTTTACGGGGGGGCGTAAAGATACGCAGTATTTT. Its translation is CSASFTGGRKDTQYF.

In this sample, this clonotype turned up a few times. The DNA for the CDR3 is TGTGCCAGCAGTCCGAATGCGGGGGGGTACAATGAGCAGTTCTTC. Translating it yields CASSPNAGGYNEQFF. This chain links TRBV2 with TRBJ2-1; 9 bases are a match to TRBD2. The germline gives CDR1 SNHLY, CDR2 FYNNEI. This CDR3 comprises 15 residues. V shed 5 bases and J 4 bases; nucleotides not matched to a gene: 6.

The chain recombines TRBV7-3 with TRBJ1-2, with D tentatively TRBD1 (6 bases). V lost 5 bases and J lost 4, with 17 bases in between. The CDR3 length is 15 residues. The germline gives CDR1 SGHTA, CDR2 FQGTGA. The DNA for the CDR3 is TGTGCCAGCAGCCCCCAGGGGCTCACTACCTATGGCTACACCTTC. Translating it yields CASSPQGLTTYGYTF.

CDR3 sequence: CASSEAGVDRGSPLHF. CDR3 bases: TGTGCCAGCAGTGAAGCAGGGGTGGACAGAGGGTCACCCCTCCACTTT. This rearrangement joins TRBV6-1 to TRBJ1-6, with a tentative D call TRBD1 (6 bases). Trimming removed 0 bases from V and 10 bases from J, with 16 bases in between. CDR1 and CDR2 from the germline V gene are MNHNS and SASEGT. The CDR3 has 16 amino acids.

This clonotype counts as medium-sized. This chain links TRBV7-9 with TRBJ1-6; a weak D match, TRBD1 (5 bases). With 4 bases removed from V and 1 base from J, the gap between germline ends came to 8 bases. From germline, CDR1 is SEHNR and CDR2 FQNEAQ (reference sequence). The CDR3 consists of 15 residues. CDR3 in amino acids: CASSSGGSYNSPLHF. DNA for the CDR3: TGTGCCAGCAGCTCCGGGGGTTCCTATAATTCACCCCTCCACTTT.

A remark on this clonotype: A much more abundant neighbour one base away suggests this may be a read error. CDR3 DNA sequence: TGCCGTGCTAGAGATGAGGGCCAGAACACTGAAGCTTTCTTT. Translation gives CRARDEGQNTEAFF. This chain joins TRBV20-1 and TRBJ1-1; D not certain. CDR1 and CDR2 (germline): DFQATT, SNEGSKA (reference sequence). This CDR3 is built from 14 residues.

This clonotype was counted many times. The chain is built from TRBV11-2 and TRBJ2-7; weak D call: TRBD1 (5 bases). Germline CDR1 and CDR2: SGHAT and FQNNGV. CDR3 length: 11 residues. The V end was cut by 5 bases, the J end by 6 bases, with 8 bases between. DNA of the CDR3: TGTGCCAGCAGCCGACAGATCGAGCAGTACTTC. Its protein is CASSRQIEQYF.

This CDR3 reads CASSHPPTQTNEQFF. The CDR3 DNA reads TGCGCCAGCAGCCATCCACCAACTCAGACGAATGAGCAGTTCTTC. The chain is built from TRBV4-1 and TRBJ2-1, with D unclear. V was cut by 3 bases and J by 7 bases, with 16 bases left in between. Germline-derived CDR1 and CDR2 are MGHRA and YSYEKL. There are 15 residues in the CDR3.